The present T cell receptor (beta chain) was sequenced within a study of identical twins. General observations from the study: Models came in too low on out-of-frame TCR alpha sharing in monozygotic twins.

Details on this clonotype: Its target is not known.

MiXCR, run by TCRdb on the 5' RACE reads, gives a single entry per CDR3 protein. Of hundreds of thousands of distinct CDR3 sequences listed, about 7% were seen once; the top ten hold 3.5% to 4%. The CDR3 has 14 residues. Germline CDR1 MNHNS, CDR2 SASEGT. The V end lost 7 bases, the J end lost 1 base, and 13 bases lay between the germline ends. These sequences were also reported in another study, on yellow fever vaccine responses in identical twins.

This receptor was obtained from a woman aged 18-29 years in good health. Material: memory (CD45RO+) T cells sorted from blood. J is TRBJ1-1 and V is TRBV6-1, with TRBD1 as a possible D gene (5 bases). CDR3 amino acids: CASTARQGNTEAFF. The CDR3 DNA reads TGTGCCAGCACCGCACGGCAGGGGAACACTGAAGCTTTCTTT.